This TCR beta chain appears in the sequencing data of a study of blood T cell repertoires in COVID-19. How the authors handled the data: Scientists estimated how many nucleated cells there were by amplifying reference gene primers. TCRdb keeps only in-frame clones here, not all; method: immunoSEQ multiplex PCR. That table furnishes V, J and clone size, whereas the DNA furnished D and trimming. This sample carries about 220,000 clones, around 82% of them seen once, and the ten largest clones take 4.8%. The cohort comprised adults aged about 18 to 90 years residing in approximately 25 US areas. Participants' reported clinical history set cohort assignment. Exposed participants came across a COVID-19 case within 2 weeks before study entry. This CDR3 has 14 amino acids. CDR1 SGHKS and CDR2 YYEKEE come from the germline V gene (reference sequence). Trimming left V 0 bases short and J 4 bases short, with 10 bases between.

The V gene is TRBV5-5, the J gene TRBJ2-5; a possible D gene is TRBD2 (5 bases). The TCR originated in a woman aged 45-60 years who had been exposed to COVID-19. The sequencing input was PBMCs or T cells enriched from blood (not recorded which). The chain's CDR3 is CASSLVVRGETQYF. CDR3 sequence (DNA): TGTGCCAGCAGCTTGGTTGTTCGGGGAGAGACCCAGTACTTC.